This T cell receptor (beta chain) was obtained from a study of cytomegalovirus exposure and HLA in healthy donors. The study's findings and limits: It was taken for granted in presence/absence analyses that sequencing depth across donors was roughly uniform.

60 Vbeta and 13 Jbeta primers were used in PCR. The repertoire was sequenced with immunoSEQ multiplex PCR; TCRdb's copy has only in-frame clones and lacks some. Among about 190,000 clones listed, approximately 84% were seen once. Notes on this clone: What it binds is unknown.

All donors participated as healthy donors of bone marrow. This receptor was taken from a middle-aged man in good health and CMV-seronegative. What was sequenced was PBMCs.

This CDR3 is CASSLAGLVTNYGYTF. The CDR3, as DNA: TGTGCCAGCAGCTTGGCCGGGTTAGTAACGAACTATGGCTACACCTTC. The rearrangement joins TRBV5-4 to TRBJ1-2; no clear D gene. Germline-derived CDR1 and CDR2 are SGHNT and YYREEE (reference sequence). This CDR3 contains 16 residues. Trimming took off 0 bases at V and 2 bases at J, with 14 bases between the two ends.